The 31 T cell receptor beta chains below were found in one sample sequenced in a study of blood T cell repertoires in COVID-19. The repertoire was sequenced with immunoSEQ multiplex PCR; TCRdb's copy has only in-frame clones and lacks some. The sample lists tens of thousands of clones; approximately 86% were seen once. Sample: peripheral blood. Receptor source: a woman older than 75 with acute or convalescent COVID-19.

The CDR3 loop is CASSSSGENYF. The CDR3 DNA sequence: TGTGCCAGCAGCTCATCAGGGGAAAATTACTTC. The V and J genes are TRBV5-6 and TRBJ2-7, with a weak D call TRBD1 (6 bases). Germline V gives CDR1 SGHDT, CDR2 YYEEEE. V was shortened by 3 bases and J by 13 bases, with 14 bases between the two germline ends. This CDR3 has 11 residues. Based on the CDR3 plus reference TRBV5-6 and TRBJ2-7, the full variable domain is DAGVTQSPTHLIKTRGQQVTLRCSPKSGHDTVSWYQQALGQGPQFIFQYYEEEERQRGNFPDRFSGHQFPNYSSELNVNALLLGDSALYLCASSSSGENYFGPGTRLTVT.

CDR3 residues: CASSTRQGSEKLFF. The CDR3 DNA reads as TGTGCCAGCAGCACAAGACAGGGGAGTGAAAAACTGTTTTTT. This chain links TRBV7-2 with TRBJ1-4; 8 nucleotides line up with TRBD1. This CDR3 is 14 amino acids long. V shed 5 bases, J shed 7 bases, and the junction held 6 bases outside the gene matches. Germline V gene lookup returns CDR1 SGHTA and CDR2 FQGNSA.

This chain uses TRBV2 with TRBJ1-2, with a tentative D call TRBD1 (6 bases). V lost 7 bases and J lost 4, with 16 bases in between. The CDR3 consists of 14 residues. Germline V gene data show CDR1 as SNHLY and CDR2 as FYNNEI. CDR3 loop: CASTVPPTGYGYTF. In DNA form, the CDR3 reads TGTGCCAGCACCGTACCCCCGACAGGCTATGGCTACACCTTC.

The CDR3 region is CASSPPNGGLEQFF. In DNA, the CDR3 is TGTGCCAGCAGCCCACCAAACGGAGGGCTTGAGCAGTTCTTC. The chain combines TRBV11-1 with TRBJ2-1; possibly TRBD2 for D (6 bases). With 5 bases removed from V and 9 bases from J, the gap between germline ends came to 17 bases. From germline, CDR1 is SGHAT and CDR2 FQDESV (reference sequence). The CDR3 runs to 14 residues. The variable domain in full, with the rest retrieved from reference TRBV11-1 and TRBJ2-1, is EAEVAQSPRYKITEKSQAVAFWCDPISGHATLYWYRQILGQGPELLVQFQDESVVDDSQLPKDRFSAERLKGVDSTLKIQPAELGDSAMYLCASSPPNGGLEQFFGPGTRLTVL.

This chain joins TRBV4-1 and TRBJ1-4; D might be TRBD1 (6 bases). The germline CDR1 and CDR2 sequences are MGHRA and YSYEKL. V lost 0 bases to trimming and J lost 8 bases, with 16 bases between them. This CDR3 has 16 residues. The CDR3 DNA sequence: TGCGCCAGCAGCCAAGAAAATCAGGGGCTAGGGGAAAAACTGTTTTTT. Its protein product is CASSQENQGLGEKLFF.

The chain joins TRBV3-1 (or the pseudogene TRBV3-2) to TRBJ1-1; D unclear. This CDR3 has 13 residues. The V gene lost 5 bases and the J gene lost 1 base, with 8 bases spanning the gap. In germline, CDR1 is LGHDT, CDR2 YNNKEL (reference sequence). CDR3 amino acids: CASSSGRNTEAFF. As DNA, the CDR3 is TGTGCCAGCAGCTCCGGGAGGAACACTGAAGCTTTCTTT.

The rearrangement joins TRBV5-4 to TRBJ1-2; 7 nucleotides line up with TRBD1. In germline, CDR1 is SGHNT, CDR2 YYREEE (reference sequence). The ends lost 4 bases at V and 6 bases at J; junction bases unmatched: 3. The CDR3 covers 12 residues. DNA for the CDR3: TGTGCCAGCAGCCGGACAGGAGATGGCTACACCTTC. Protein product: CASSRTGDGYTF.

The V gene is TRBV5-1, the J gene TRBJ1-4, with 7 positions matching TRBD1. The CDR3 runs to 18 residues. Germline CDR1 and CDR2: SGHRS and YFSETQ. The junction had 14 bases not matched to a gene; V was cut back by 3 bases and J by 3 bases. The CDR3 sequence is CASSSYRQGMLANEKLFF. The CDR3, as DNA: TGCGCCAGCAGCTCCTACCGACAGGGCATGCTAGCTAATGAAAAACTGTTTTTT. Filled out from reference TRBV5-1 and TRBJ1-4, the complete variable domain reads KAGVTQTPRYLIKTRGQQVTLSCSPISGHRSVSWYQQTPGQGLQFLFEYFSETQRNKGNFPGRFSGRQFSNSRSEMNVSTLELGDSALYLCASSSYRQGMLANEKLFFGSGTQLSVL.

The chain links TRBV27 to TRBJ1-3; a possible D gene is TRBD1 (5 bases). This CDR3 comprises 15 residues. Germline loops: CDR1 MNHEY, CDR2 SMNVEV (reference sequence). Trimming removed 5 bases from V and 8 bases from J, with 19 bases in between. In DNA form, the CDR3 reads TGTGCCAGCAGTCCCCTTATGGGTAGGGGATACACCATATATTTT. Its translation is CASSPLMGRGYTIYF.

This chain connects TRBV5-5 to TRBJ1-1; D unresolved. V was shortened by 0 bases and J by 1 base, with 10 bases between the two germline ends. From germline, CDR1 is SGHKS and CDR2 YYEKEE (reference sequence). The CDR3 sequence is 15 residues long. The CDR3 region has the DNA TGTGCCAGCAGCTTGGCCGTTACAGCGAACACTGAAGCTTTCTTT. This codes for CASSLAVTANTEAFF. Full variable domain (remainder filled in from reference TRBV5-5 and TRBJ1-1): DAGVTQSPTHLIKTRGQQVTLRCSPISGHKSVSWYQQVLGQGPQFIFQYYEKEERGRGNFPDRFSARQFPNYSSELNVNALLLGDSALYLCASSLAVTANTEAFFGQGTRLTVV.

The J gene is TRBJ2-2, the V gene TRBV7-8, with D perhaps TRBD1 (6 bases). The CDR3 is 16 amino acids. The V gene lost 1 base and the J gene lost 8 bases, with 17 bases spanning the gap. From germline, CDR1 is SGHVS and CDR2 FQNEAQ. CDR3 region: CASSLEGVHSPGELFF. The CDR3 DNA reads TGTGCCAGCAGCTTAGAGGGGGTGCATTCGCCGGGGGAGCTGTTTTTT.

V is TRBV10-3 and J is TRBJ1-1, with D unclear. The V gene lost 8 bases and the J gene lost 2 bases, with 12 bases spanning the gap. The germline CDR1 and CDR2 sequences are ENHRY and SYGVKD. The CDR3 is made up of 13 amino acids. The DNA for the CDR3 is TGTGCCATCGCACAGACTACTAACACTGAAGCTTTCTTT. Protein: CAIAQTTNTEAFF.

This clone has more than one count but fewer than ten. The rearrangement uses TRBV7-8 and TRBJ1-5, with D perhaps TRBD1 (5 bases). This CDR3 is 18 amino acids long. With 5 bases removed from V and 0 bases from J, the gap between germline ends came to 20 bases. CDR1 is SGHVS, CDR2 FQNEAQ, per germline. The CDR3 spells CASSLPWRGHFSNQPQHF. The CDR3 DNA sequence: TGTGCCAGCAGCCTCCCCTGGCGCGGACACTTTAGCAATCAGCCCCAGCATTTT. Full variable domain (remainder filled in from reference TRBV7-8 and TRBJ1-5): GAGVSQSPRYKVAKRGQDVALRCDPISGHVSLFWYQQALGQGPEFLTYFQNEAQLDKSGLPSDRFFAERPEGSVSTLKIQRTQQEDSAVYLCASSLPWRGHFSNQPQHFGDGTRLSIL.

The chain joins TRBV7-2 to TRBJ1-1; no clear D gene. The V gene's germline CDR1 is SGHTA and CDR2 FQGNSA. The V end lost 3 bases, the J end lost 1 base, and 3 bases lay between the germline ends. The CDR3 totals 12 residues. DNA of the CDR3: TGTGCCAGCAGCTTCTCGAACACTGAAGCTTTCTTT. Its translation is CASSFSNTEAFF.

V usage is TRBV2 and J usage is TRBJ1-4; unclear D gene. V was cut by 3 bases and J by 1 base, with 6 bases left in between. CDR1 and CDR2 from the germline V gene are SNHLY and FYNNEI. There are 14 residues in the CDR3. The CDR3 region is CASSDERTNEKLFF. The CDR3 nucleotides are TGTGCCAGCAGTGACGAGAGAACTAATGAAAAACTGTTTTTT.

The CDR3 loop is CASSLRDSSGFEQYF. The CDR3 bases are TGTGCCAGCAGCCTCCGGGACTCCTCGGGGTTCGAGCAGTACTTC. The chain has TRBV11-2 and TRBJ2-7; perhaps TRBD2 as D (6 bases). Looked up from germline, CDR1 is SGHAT and CDR2 is FQNNGV. V was cut by 5 bases and J by 6 bases, with 20 bases left in between. The CDR3 sequence is 15 residues long.

V usage is TRBV6-4 and J usage is TRBJ2-3; perhaps TRBD2 as D (5 bases). Germline V CDR1 and CDR2: MRHNA, SNTAGT. The CDR3 sequence is 14 residues long. V was shortened by 5 bases and J by 0 bases, with 9 bases between the two germline ends. CDR3 residues: CASSLGRSTDTQYF. Here the CDR3 DNA reads TGTGCCAGCAGTCTAGGGAGAAGCACAGATACGCAGTATTTT.

The rearrangement uses TRBV27 and TRBJ2-5; D may be TRBD2 (7 bases). Germline CDR1 and CDR2: MNHEY and SMNVEV (reference sequence). The CDR3 is 14 amino acids. Trimming removed 4 bases at V and 5 bases at J, with 14 bases between. DNA for the CDR3: TGTGCCAGCAGTTGGGCGGGGGCGGGGGAGACCCAGTACTTC. This gives the protein CASSWAGAGETQYF.

V is TRBV11-2 and J is TRBJ2-6; possibly TRBD2 for D (6 bases). V gave up 5 bases and J gave up 0 bases, with 17 bases separating them. This CDR3 contains 18 residues. Germline V gene lookup returns CDR1 SGHAT and CDR2 FQNNGV. DNA for the CDR3: TGTGCCAGCAGCCCACAACTAGCCTTACACTCTGGGGCCAACGTCCTGACTTTC. Translated, it gives CASSPQLALHSGANVLTF.

This sequence joins TRBV5-1 and TRBJ1-3, with D perhaps matching TRBD1 (5 bases). Trimming took off 3 bases at V and 2 bases at J, with 18 bases between the two ends. Germline V gene lookup returns CDR1 SGHRS and CDR2 YFSETQ. This CDR3 has 17 residues. CDR3 region: CASSYGTRQSTGNTIYF. The CDR3 DNA reads TGCGCCAGCAGCTACGGTACACGACAGAGTACTGGAAACACCATATATTTT.

The sample holds one count of this clone. The chain carries TRBV18 and TRBJ1-6, with TRBD1 matching 8 bases. This CDR3 contains 13 residues. Germline V gene data show CDR1 as KGHSH and CDR2 as LQKENI. Trimming took 6 bases from V and 10 from J; bases not matched to a gene: 5. The CDR3 loop reads CASSQTGDSPLHF. CDR3 sequence (DNA): TGTGCCAGCTCCCAGACAGGGGACTCACCCCTCCACTTT.

V usage is TRBV30 and J usage is TRBJ1-2; 7 bases are shared with TRBD1. V trimming: 7 bases; J trimming: 3 bases; junction bases outside the gene matches: 8. The CDR3 covers 13 residues. The germline CDR1 and CDR2 sequences are GTSNPN and SVGIG (reference sequence). The CDR3 DNA follows: TGTGCCTCCCAGACAGGGTTAGACTATGGCTACACCTTC. It translates to CASQTGLDYGYTF.

V and J are TRBV6-2 or TRBV6-3 and TRBJ2-2; 9 bases match TRBD2. The CDR3 is 17 residues long. Germline V gene data show CDR1 as MNHEY and CDR2 as SVGEGT. Unmatched junction bases numbered 7, after V lost 2 bases and J lost 3 bases. The CDR3 bases are TGTGCCAGCAGTTACCCGGCTAGCGGGGAGGACACCGGGGAGCTGTTTTTT. This codes for CASSYPASGEDTGELFF.

This rearrangement joins TRBV2 to TRBJ1-5; TRBD1 might be the D (6 bases). The CDR3 is made up of 14 amino acids. Germline assignment: CDR1 SNHLY and CDR2 FYNNEI. V was pared by 9 bases and J by 3 bases, with 15 bases between. The CDR3 DNA reads TGTGCCAGTCAATCCGGGACACTCAATCAGCCCCAGCATTTT. Translation: CASQSGTLNQPQHF.

In its sample, this clone was seen a few times. The rearrangement joins TRBV9 to TRBJ1-4; TRBD1 might be the D (5 bases). CDR3 length: 18 amino acids. CDR1 and CDR2 (germline): SGDLS, YYNGEE. With 4 bases removed from V and 0 bases from J, the gap between germline ends came to 19 bases. As DNA, the CDR3 is TGTGCCAGCAGCCCATCCTTCAGGGTAGTTGCAACTAATGAAAAACTGTTTTTT. As protein: CASSPSFRVVATNEKLFF.

Here the CDR3 DNA reads TGTGCCATCAGTGAGAGACAATCAGTGACCCAGTACTTC. It specifies CAISERQSVTQYF. The rearrangement uses TRBV10-3 and TRBJ2-5; D is ambiguous. Germline V gives CDR1 ENHRY, CDR2 SYGVKD. The ends were cut back, 2 bases at V and 7 bases at J, with 11 bases in the middle. This CDR3 is built from 13 residues.

A few counts support this clone. The J gene is TRBJ1-4, the V gene TRBV5-6; possible D gene TRBD1, 5 bases. This CDR3 comprises 15 residues. Between the trimmed V and J ends, which lost 1 base and 2 bases, there was a span of 9 bases. Germline CDR1 SGHDT, CDR2 YYEEEE. CDR3 region: CASSLYGGTNEKLFF. The CDR3 DNA sequence: TGTGCCAGCAGCTTGTATGGGGGGACTAATGAAAAACTGTTTTTT.

The gene calls are TRBV30 and TRBJ1-4; D is unresolved. This CDR3 has 12 amino acids. Germline CDR1 is GTSNPN and CDR2 is SVGIG (reference sequence). The V end was cut by 4 bases, the J end by 5 bases, with 8 bases between. CDR3 coding DNA: TGTGCCTGGAACAGTTTAAATGAAAAACTGTTTTTT. It is translated as CAWNSLNEKLFF.

The chain employs TRBV30 and TRBJ1-2, with 8 bases lining up with TRBD1. Germline V gives CDR1 GTSNPN, CDR2 SVGIG (reference sequence). Trimming at V came to 0 bases and at J to 4 bases, leaving 10 bases not matched to a gene. CDR3 length equals 16 residues. The CDR3 DNA sequence: TGTGCCTGGAGTGTACCCCGACAGGGGCGTGCCTATGGCTACACCTTC. It yields the protein CAWSVPRQGRAYGYTF.

This clone was observed a single time. The rearrangement uses TRBV30 and TRBJ1-1; 8 bases line up with TRBD1. The CDR3 totals 17 residues. Losses at the gene ends were 3 bases for V and 5 bases for J; bases not matched to a gene: 17. CDR1 and CDR2 (germline): GTSNPN, SVGIG (reference sequence). This CDR3 reads CAWSAKVWYRGRTEAFF. CDR3 sequence (DNA): TGTGCCTGGAGCGCCAAGGTTTGGTACAGGGGGAGGACTGAAGCTTTCTTT.

The V call is TRBV11-3, the J call TRBJ2-3, with D tentatively TRBD2 (6 bases). CDR1 is SGHNT and CDR2 is YENEEA in the germline V gene. Deletions cut 4 bases from V and 4 bases from J, with 9 bases between. The CDR3 extends over 13 amino acids. The CDR3 DNA sequence: TGTGCCAGCAGCTCCAGACTAGCAGATACGCAGTATTTT. Encoded protein: CASSSRLADTQYF.